This is a list of T cell receptor beta chains from one sample in a study of T-cell memory formation after mild COVID-19. Using its own MiXCR run on the 5' RACE reads, TCRdb lists one record per CDR3 protein. The repertoire holds more than 400,000 distinct CDR3 sequences, about 18% seen once, with approximately 13% in the top ten. Specimen: PBMCs or a T cell subset sorted from them (not recorded which). These receptor sequences come from an adult woman who had mild COVID-19 (a few samples of this study predate the infection). Cell type and time point are not known. The CDR3 runs from the conserved cysteine through the conserved F or W. Fields, in order: V gene, clone size, J gene, D gene, CDR3 protein, CDR3 DNA. A D gene is named only where the DNA matches it firmly. The size entry is marked missing in some rows and otherwise reads once, few, many or a size class.

V: TRBV7-2
size: NA
J: TRBJ2-7
D: NA
CDR3: CASSPERTGTYEQYF
DNA: TGTGCCAGCAGCCCAGAACGGACGGGGACCTACGAGCAGTACTTC

V: TRBV7-9
size: few
J: TRBJ2-7
D: NA
CDR3: CASSLLGEMPYEQYF
DNA: TGTGCCAGCAGCTTGCTCGGGGAGATGCCCTACGAGCAGTACTTC

V: TRBV7-8
size: NA
J: TRBJ1-2
D: TRBD1
CDR3: CASSSDRERDGYTF
DNA: TGTGCCAGCAGCTCTGACAGGGAAAGAGATGGCTACACCTTC

V: TRBV12-3/TRBV12-4
size: few
J: TRBJ2-3
D: NA
CDR3: CASSFQRLTDTQYF
DNA: TGTGCCAGCAGTTTCCAGCGGCTCACAGATACGCAGTATTTT

V: TRBV4-2
size: few
J: TRBJ2-7
D: NA
CDR3: CASSQDITQPAYEQYF
DNA: TGTGCCAGCAGCCAAGATATCACCCAGCCCGCCTACGAGCAGTACTTC

V: TRBV10-3
size: NA
J: TRBJ1-5
D: NA
CDR3: CAISDNSNQPQHF
DNA: TGTGCCATCAGTGATAATAGCAATCAGCCCCAGCATTTT

V: TRBV7-6
size: few
J: TRBJ1-3
D: NA
CDR3: CASSGRSISGNTIYF
DNA: TGTGCCAGCAGCGGGAGGTCCATCTCTGGAAACACCATATATTTT

V: TRBV25-1
size: NA
J: TRBJ1-5
D: NA
CDR3: CASSEPGLSNQPQHF
DNA: TGTGCCAGCAGTGAACCGGGGTTAAGCAATCAGCCCCAGCATTTT

V: TRBV7-4
size: NA
J: TRBJ2-7
D: TRBD2
CDR3: CASSPLWGTSGPRYEQYF
DNA: TGTGCCAGCAGCCCCCTTTGGGGGACTAGCGGGCCTCGCTACGAGCAGTACTTC

V: TRBV5-1
size: few
J: TRBJ2-1
D: TRBD1
CDR3: CASSVGQSLNEQFF
DNA: TGCGCCAGCAGCGTGGGACAGTCTCTCAATGAGCAGTTCTTC

V: TRBV15
size: few
J: TRBJ1-4
D: TRBD1
CDR3: CATSRDTGQGNEKLFF
DNA: TGTGCCACCAGCAGAGACACGGGACAGGGTAATGAAAAACTGTTTTTT

V: TRBV7-9
size: NA
J: TRBJ2-1
D: NA
CDR3: CASSPTGWNEQFF
DNA: TGTGCCAGCAGTCCCACAGGGTGGAATGAGCAGTTCTTC

V: TRBV4-1
size: few
J: TRBJ2-4
D: NA
CDR3: CASSQDRYSKNIQYF
DNA: TGCGCCAGCAGCCAAGATCGTTACTCCAAAAACATTCAGTACTTC

V: TRBV18
size: few
J: TRBJ2-1
D: TRBD2
CDR3: CASSPLGVAGTNEQFF
DNA: TGTGCCAGCTCACCCCTCGGAGTAGCGGGGACCAATGAGCAGTTCTTC

V: TRBV15
size: few
J: TRBJ1-5
D: TRBD1
CDR3: CATSTSGQEPQHF
DNA: TGTGCCACCAGCACATCGGGACAGGAGCCCCAGCATTTT

V: TRBV4-2
size: few
J: TRBJ1-5
D: TRBD1
CDR3: CASSQDLSTGNQPQHF
DNA: TGTGCCAGCAGCCAAGATCTGTCGACAGGGAATCAGCCCCAGCATTTT

V: TRBV20-1
size: few
J: TRBJ2-7
D: NA
CDR3: CSARDLVRGGYEQYF
DNA: TGCAGTGCTAGAGATCTAGTCAGGGGAGGGTACGAGCAGTACTTC

V: TRBV20-1
size: NA
J: TRBJ2-3
D: TRBD2
CDR3: CSATGLAGAGDTQYF
DNA: TGCAGTGCTACGGGACTAGCGGGAGCGGGAGATACGCAGTATTTT

V: TRBV28
size: few
J: TRBJ1-1
D: TRBD1
CDR3: CASSLGQAVTEAFF
DNA: TGTGCCAGCAGTTTAGGACAGGCGGTCACTGAAGCTTTCTTT

V: TRBV12-3/TRBV12-4
size: few
J: TRBJ1-2
D: NA
CDR3: CASSLDRSLF
DNA: TGTGCCAGCAGTTTGGACAGATCCCTCTTC

V: TRBV6-1
size: NA
J: TRBJ1-5
D: NA
CDR3: CASRHDKAPQHF
DNA: TGTGCCAGCAGGCATGACAAGGCGCCCCAGCATTTT

V: TRBV20-1
size: NA
J: TRBJ2-7
D: NA
CDR3: CSARVGRGTYEQYF
DNA: TGCAGTGCTAGGGTGGGGCGGGGAACCTACGAGCAGTACTTC

V: TRBV20-1
size: few
J: TRBJ2-1
D: TRBD2
CDR3: CSARERESYNEQFF
DNA: TGCAGTGCTAGAGAGCGGGAGTCCTACAATGAGCAGTTCTTC

V: TRBV3-1
size: NA
J: TRBJ1-1
D: NA
CDR3: CASSQEAWTAKAFF
DNA: TGTGCCAGCAGCCAAGAGGCGTGGACAGCTAAAGCTTTCTTT

V: TRBV20-1
size: few
J: TRBJ2-7
D: NA
CDR3: CSARVRQEIYEQYF
DNA: TGCAGTGCTAGGGTGAGACAGGAGATCTACGAGCAGTACTTC

V: TRBV7-9
size: NA
J: TRBJ1-2
D: TRBD1
CDR3: CASSFEGAGYTF
DNA: TGTGCCAGCAGCTTTGAGGGGGCTGGCTACACCTTC

V: TRBV9
size: NA
J: TRBJ2-7
D: NA
CDR3: CASSVYPSYEQYF
DNA: TGTGCCAGCAGCGTATACCCCTCCTACGAGCAGTACTTC

V: TRBV7-3
size: few
J: TRBJ1-2
D: NA
CDR3: CASSFDTSGGYTF
DNA: TGTGCCAGCAGCTTTGACACTTCGGGCGGCTACACCTTC

V: TRBV12-3/TRBV12-4
size: NA
J: TRBJ2-1
D: NA
CDR3: CASSPGLSYNEQFF
DNA: TGTGCCAGCAGTCCGGGACTCTCATACAATGAGCAGTTCTTC

V: TRBV5-1
size: few
J: TRBJ1-1
D: NA
CDR3: CASSSSFTRTYEAFF
DNA: TGCGCCAGCAGCTCCTCCTTTACAAGGACATATGAAGCTTTCTTT

V: TRBV12-3/TRBV12-4
size: many
J: TRBJ2-1
D: TRBD2
CDR3: CASMPTGTSANEQFF
DNA: TGTGCCAGCATGCCAACCGGGACTAGTGCCAATGAGCAGTTCTTC

V: TRBV19
size: few
J: TRBJ2-7
D: NA
CDR3: CASSMSVGLVKSYEQYF
DNA: TGTGCCAGTAGTATGTCCGTGGGGCTGGTGAAATCCTACGAGCAGTACTTC

V: TRBV10-3
size: NA
J: TRBJ2-5
D: TRBD2
CDR3: CAISDTLAGARAFQETQYF
DNA: TGTGCCATCAGTGACACGCTAGCGGGGGCGCGGGCCTTTCAAGAGACCCAGTACTTC

V: TRBV12-3/TRBV12-4
size: NA
J: TRBJ2-3
D: TRBD2
CDR3: CASSPGTTNTDTQYF
DNA: TGTGCCAGCAGTCCCGGGACTACAAACACAGATACGCAGTATTTT

V: TRBV24-1
size: few
J: TRBJ2-3
D: TRBD2
CDR3: CATSDRRTSGMVDTQYF
DNA: TGTGCCACCAGTGACAGGAGGACTAGCGGGATGGTAGATACGCAGTATTTT

V: TRBV6-6
size: NA
J: TRBJ2-7
D: NA
CDR3: CASSPGTKNYEQYF
DNA: TGTGCCAGCAGCCCCGGGACGAAGAACTACGAGCAGTACTTC

V: TRBV5-1
size: few
J: TRBJ2-7
D: NA
CDR3: CASSPDSPPYEQYF
DNA: TGCGCCAGCAGCCCCGACAGTCCTCCCTACGAGCAGTACTTC

V: TRBV10-3
size: few
J: TRBJ2-1
D: TRBD2
CDR3: CAISASGGPVGVEQFF
DNA: TGTGCCATCAGTGCGAGCGGGGGCCCCGTTGGGGTCGAGCAGTTCTTC

V: TRBV20-1
size: few
J: TRBJ2-3
D: NA
CDR3: CSARDPSGRGADTQYF
DNA: TGCAGTGCTAGAGATCCTAGCGGAAGGGGGGCAGATACGCAGTATTTT

V: TRBV20-1
size: NA
J: TRBJ1-5
D: TRBD1
CDR3: CSARVDDRVRDQPQHF
DNA: TGCAGTGCTAGAGTAGATGACAGGGTTCGAGATCAGCCCCAGCATTTT

V: TRBV7-9
size: NA
J: TRBJ1-1
D: NA
CDR3: CASSLPGGGTTEAFF
DNA: TGTGCCAGCAGCTTACCGGGGGGCGGAACGACTGAAGCTTTCTTT

V: TRBV6-6
size: NA
J: TRBJ2-7
D: NA
CDR3: CASRKTGSTYEQYF
DNA: TGTGCCAGCAGAAAGACAGGATCCACCTACGAGCAGTACTTC

V: TRBV6-5
size: NA
J: TRBJ1-4
D: NA
CDR3: CASSYSSGNEKLFF
DNA: TGTGCCAGCAGTTACAGCAGTGGTAATGAAAAACTGTTTTTT

V: TRBV4-1
size: few
J: TRBJ2-7
D: TRBD1
CDR3: CASSTVRGQGFYEQYF
DNA: TGCGCCAGCAGCACCGTCAGGGGACAGGGCTTCTACGAGCAGTACTTC

V: TRBV9
size: NA
J: TRBJ1-2
D: TRBD1
CDR3: CASTGGGYGYTF
DNA: TGTGCCAGCACAGGGGGCGGCTATGGCTACACCTTC

V: TRBV10-3
size: NA
J: TRBJ2-7
D: NA
CDR3: CAISESVLYEQYF
DNA: TGTGCCATCAGTGAGTCCGTCCTTTACGAGCAGTACTTC

V: TRBV6-2/TRBV6-3
size: few
J: TRBJ2-2
D: NA
CDR3: CASSPHLAFSGELFF
DNA: TGTGCCAGCAGCCCCCATCTAGCCTTCTCCGGGGAGCTGTTTTTT

V: TRBV5-1
size: few
J: TRBJ2-2
D: NA
CDR3: CASSSDGGLNTGELFF
DNA: TGCGCCAGCAGCTCCGACGGGGGGCTAAACACCGGGGAGCTGTTTTTT

V: TRBV6-1
size: NA
J: TRBJ2-3
D: TRBD1
CDR3: CASSEFGRTGFTDTQYF
DNA: TGTGCCAGCAGTGAATTCGGAAGGACAGGATTCACAGATACGCAGTATTTT

V: TRBV9
size: few
J: TRBJ2-2
D: NA
CDR3: CASSVAPPGTGELFF
DNA: TGTGCCAGCAGCGTAGCGCCTCCCGGAACCGGGGAGCTGTTTTTT

V: TRBV24-1
size: NA
J: TRBJ2-2
D: NA
CDR3: CATSDLLAGTGELFF
DNA: TGTGCCACCAGTGATTTATTAGCCGGCACCGGGGAGCTGTTTTTT

V: TRBV9
size: few
J: TRBJ1-2
D: NA
CDR3: CASTLEDTWTNYGYTF
DNA: TGTGCCAGCACCTTAGAGGACACGTGGACTAACTATGGCTACACCTTC